A single T cell receptor beta chain is shown here with its context. Its antigen remains undetermined. The input lacks base qualities; no much larger clone sits a single base away. Following the manufacturer's instructions, genomic DNA from CD8+ cells served as the input for TCRbeta sequencing. The immunoSEQ assay was used for TCRbeta sequencing, which was carried out at a genomics technology centre in Finland. The study's processing was this. Clonotype tables from the immunoSEQ preprocessing pipeline were converted to VDJtools format, and non-productive clonotypes were removed. Samples with fewer than 10,000 reads were excluded, the remaining samples were subsampled to 10,000 reads, and most of the eight CND-RA samples were retained. The VDJtools CalcDiversityStats function was applied to data subsampled to 10,000 reads to calculate Shannon-Wiener, Simpson and clonality indices. Non-singleton TCRbeta clonotypes were hard-matched, with no mismatches allowed, against VDJdb to infer antigen specificity. CDR3 sequences differing by one amino acid (Hamming distance 1) were grouped into clusters with potentially shared antigen targets. Group enrichment of public clonotypes was tested with one-sided Fisher's exact tests after groups were resampled to six samples, with the procedure repeated ten times. TCRdb provides this immuneACCESS table in a form limited to in-frame rearrangements. Some clones are lacking; in checked studies, under half of them reflect an unresolved V gene, and why the rest are absent is not known. V and J calls and clone size come straight from that table; D and trimming were deduced from the DNA. Across this sample there are 10,000 to 15,000 clones, with around 83% seen only once. Together, the top ten hold roughly a quarter of the sample.

CND-RA patients tested negative on the clinical CCP2 antibody test, and even with active therapy their joint destruction kept progressing. Every CND-RA patient showed typical joint destruction in the wrists and ankles and had failed conventional anti-rheumatic therapy. Instead of being sampled at diagnosis, CND-RA patients were sampled after long disease histories, which in several cases spanned decades. Each patient provided roughly 52 millilitres of EDTA-anticoagulated peripheral blood. Density gradient separation with Ficoll-Paque PLUS was used to isolate peripheral blood mononuclear cells. AutoMACS magnetic bead positive selection was used to isolate CD8+ cells from fresh or cryopreserved PBMCs, and flow cytometry was used to check purity. Genomic DNA was extracted with Nucleospin Tissue or Tissue XS kits and quantified on a Qubit 2.0 fluorometer. These data are taken from a study of CD8 T cells in seronegative destructive rheumatoid arthritis (TCRdb year 2020). In the study overall: At the time of sampling, most of the eight CND-RA patients were on biological drugs. Comparison cohorts of seropositive RA, seronegative RA and healthy controls came from an earlier published TCRbeta dataset rather than new sequencing. Peripheral CD8+ TCRbeta repertoires of CCP-negative destructive rheumatoid arthritis (CND-RA) patients were compared with newly diagnosed seropositive RA, seronegative RA and healthy controls.

The V end loses 0 bases and the J end loses 4 bases, and a stretch of 15 bases separates them. CDR1 and CDR2 (SNHLY, FYNNEI) derive from the germline V gene. Including the terminal cysteine and phenylalanine, the CDR3 comprises 16 residues. CDR3 DNA is the only sequence kept; it has 48 bases, read in frame from the first base. What the work shows at the level of the full study, not this receptor alone: CND-RA repertoires showed more CMV-reactive and fewer influenza A-reactive CD8+ TCRbeta sequences than controls and other RA subtypes. No public clonotype enrichment survived Benjamini-Hochberg correction across the roughly 120,000 clonotypes tested. Once age was adjusted for, the CD8+ TCRbeta repertoires of CND-RA patients appeared less diverse and more clonal than the repertoires of other RA subtypes. Because diagnostic samples were lacking, the TCR repertoire differences may partly reflect years of poor disease control rather than having been present at onset. The small size of the CND-RA cohort was acknowledged as a limitation of the study. CND-RA patients appeared to carry a distinct set of enriched public clonotypes, which the authors read as support for a separate disease subset.

The sample consisted of CD8+ T cells from blood. This clonotype was sampled from a woman aged 30-55 years with seronegative destructive rheumatoid arthritis. The receptor chain draws on TRBV2 and TRBJ1-1, with the D gene not confidently named. The CDR3 region: CASSEAYYIGSTEAFF. The DNA sequence is TGTGCCAGCAGTGAAGCCTACTACATCGGCAGCACTGAAGCTTTCTTT.